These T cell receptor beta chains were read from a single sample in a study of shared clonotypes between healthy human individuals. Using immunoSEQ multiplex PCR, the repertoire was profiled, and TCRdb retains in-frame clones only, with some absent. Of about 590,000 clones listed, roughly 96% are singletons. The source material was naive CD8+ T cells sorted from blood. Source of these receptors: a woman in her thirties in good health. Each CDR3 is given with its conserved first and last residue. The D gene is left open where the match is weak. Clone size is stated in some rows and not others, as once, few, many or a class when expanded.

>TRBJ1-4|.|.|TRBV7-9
TGTGCCAGCAGCTTAGGGGACGAAGAGGAAAAACTGTTTTTT
CASSLGDEEEKLFF
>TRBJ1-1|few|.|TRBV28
TGTGCCAGCAATCTCGGGGGGGCGTCTGAAGCTTTCTTT
CASNLGGASEAFF
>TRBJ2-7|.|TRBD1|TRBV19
TGTGCCAGTAGTACCGGACAGGGAGGCTACGAGCAGTACTTC
CASSTGQGGYEQYF
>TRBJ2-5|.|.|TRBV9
TGTGCCAGCAGCGTAGCGGGGACGTTAGGAGAGACCCAGTACTTC
CASSVAGTLGETQYF
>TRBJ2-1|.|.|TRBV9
TGTGCCAGCACCAGAGGTGTTGGGAGTTTTTCCTATGAGCAGTTCTTC
CASTRGVGSFSYEQFF
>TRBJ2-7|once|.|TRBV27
TGTGCCAGCAGCTTCCTCCCCAGAATCTACGAGCAGTACTTC
CASSFLPRIYEQYF
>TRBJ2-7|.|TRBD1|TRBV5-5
TGTGCCAGCAGCCACGGGACAGGGGGCGAGCAGTACTTC
CASSHGTGGEQYF
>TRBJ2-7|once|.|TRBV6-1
TGTGCCAGCATCGAGGGGCTCGAGCAGTACTTC
CASIEGLEQYF
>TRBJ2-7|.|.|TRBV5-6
TGTGCCAGCAGCTTGGCGGGGTGGGTAGCGGAAGACTACGAGCAGTACTTC
CASSLAGWVAEDYEQYF
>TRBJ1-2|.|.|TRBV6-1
TGTGCCAGCAGTTCTCGGACGGGGAACTATGGCTACACCTTC
CASSSRTGNYGYTF